One sample yielded the 30 T cell receptor beta chains listed below, sequenced in a study of T cell repertoires in cytomegalovirus infection. The antigens these receptors bind are not known. TCRdb ran MiXCR on the reads and lists one entry per CDR3 protein. The data contain approximately 500,000 distinct CDR3 sequences, 30% to 35% of them seen just once; the ten biggest clones take up roughly a sixth. The sample was cultured PBMCs, taken from culture after CMV antigen stimulation. The receptors were gathered from a human donor in good health (CMV status not recorded). Some clones in this sample may be carry-over from other donors' samples.

The sample holds a few counts of this clonotype. This chain links TRBV7-3 with TRBJ2-5; tentatively, D is TRBD1 (6 bases). This CDR3 spans 16 amino acids. The V gene's germline CDR1 is SGHTA and CDR2 FQGTGA. Trimming removed 5 bases from V and 3 bases from J, with 19 bases in between. CDR3 residues: CASSVRHTGREETQYF. CDR3 coding DNA: TGTGCCAGCAGCGTGAGGCATACAGGGCGAGAAGAGACCCAGTACTTC.

This clonotype was recorded at least ten times. The chain links TRBV6-1 to TRBJ2-1; TRBD1 agrees at 10 bases. The V gene's germline CDR1 is MNHNS and CDR2 SASEGT. The CDR3 runs 13 residues. V dropped 6 bases and J dropped 6; count of bases not matched to a gene: 2. The CDR3 spells CASRRTGGNEQFF. CDR3 DNA: TGTGCCAGCAGACGGACAGGGGGCAATGAGCAGTTCTTC.

In its sample, this clonotype was seen many times. The chain employs TRBV7-9 and TRBJ2-2; D unresolved. V lost 5 bases, J lost 4 bases, and 11 bases lay in between. Germline CDR1 reads SEHNR; CDR2 reads FQNEAQ (reference sequence). This CDR3 contains 14 residues. The CDR3 loop reads CASSPISSTGELFF. As DNA, the CDR3 is TGTGCCAGCAGCCCGATAAGTAGCACCGGGGAGCTGTTTTTT.

The rearrangement uses TRBV4-1 and TRBJ2-1; 10 bases agree with TRBD2. The CDR3 has 15 amino acids. The V segment lost 5 bases and the J segment 9 bases; nucleotides outside the gene matches: 10. Germline values: CDR1 MGHRA, CDR2 YSYEKL. This CDR3 reads CASSEMASGRGEQFF. In nucleotides, the CDR3 is TGCGCCAGCAGCGAGATGGCTAGCGGGAGAGGTGAGCAGTTCTTC.

The chain employs TRBV27 and TRBJ2-3, with D tentatively TRBD2 (6 bases). Trimming took 3 bases from V and 2 from J, leaving 12 bases between them. CDR3 size: 15 residues. The germline V gene has CDR1 MNHEY and CDR2 SMNVEV (reference sequence). The chain's CDR3 is CASSFRGRFTDTQYF. The CDR3 DNA is TGTGCCAGCAGTTTTCGGGGGAGGTTCACAGATACGCAGTATTTT.

This sequence joins TRBV12-3 or TRBV12-4 and TRBJ2-5; 9 bases agree with TRBD2. The length of the CDR3 is 15 residues. With 7 bases clipped from V and 4 bases from J, the junction kept 10 bases outside the gene matches. CDR3 DNA: TGTGCCAGCAAGATTAGCGGGAGTGGGCTAGAGACCCAGTACTTC. This gives the protein CASKISGSGLETQYF.

The rearrangement uses TRBV15 and TRBJ2-5; the D gene is possibly TRBD2 (5 bases). Trimming removed 4 bases at V and 8 bases at J, with 11 bases between. The CDR3 spans 12 residues. Germline V gene data show CDR1 as LNHNV and CDR2 as YYDKDF (reference sequence). CDR3: CATSTRPGTQYF. CDR3 nucleotides: TGTGCCACCAGCACCAGACCGGGAACCCAGTACTTC.

The CDR3 DNA reads as TGCGCCAGCAGTCTGAGGGTCGGACAGACAACGGGAGGCTACACCTTC. It yields the protein CASSLRVGQTTGGYTF. The rearrangement uses TRBV4-3 and TRBJ1-2; the D gene is possibly TRBD1 (6 bases). Looked up from germline, CDR1 is LGHNA and CDR2 is YSLEER. The CDR3 has 16 residues. Trimming shortened V by 6 bases and J by 8 bases, and 25 bases separated the two germline ends.

The chain recombines TRBV11-2 with TRBJ1-3, with D unclear. The CDR3 runs to 15 residues. CDR1 is SGHAT, CDR2 FQNNGV, per germline. V lost 3 bases and J lost 0, with 9 bases in between. CDR3 residues: CASSFQRSSGNTIYF. CDR3 DNA: TGTGCCAGCAGCTTCCAACGCAGCTCTGGAAACACCATATATTTT.

The chain's CDR3 is CASSPPGSLVAKNIQYF. The CDR3 coding sequence is TGTGCCAGCTCACCACCCGGCAGCCTAGTAGCCAAAAACATTCAGTACTTC. The chain links TRBV18 to TRBJ2-4; no clear D gene. CDR3 size: 17 residues. Trimming took off 0 bases at V and 0 bases at J, with 12 bases between the two ends. Germline V lookup: CDR1 KGHSH, CDR2 LQKENI.

The chain recombines TRBV4-1 with TRBJ2-3, with D perhaps matching TRBD2 (6 bases). The length of the CDR3 is 16 residues. Trimming took 1 base from V and 3 from J, leaving 14 bases between them. The germline CDR1 and CDR2 sequences are MGHRA and YSYEKL. CDR3 sequence reads: CASSQVAGTVTDTQYF. In nucleotides, the CDR3 is TGCGCCAGCAGCCAAGTGGCGGGAACGGTTACAGATACGCAGTATTTT.

This clonotype was counted only a few times. This chain joins TRBV20-1 and TRBJ2-7; TRBD2 matches at 10 bases. This CDR3 has 15 residues. Germline V gene lookup returns CDR1 DFQATT and CDR2 SNEGSKA (reference sequence). V lost 3 bases to trimming and J lost 0 bases; unmatched junction nucleotides: 5. CDR3 coding DNA: TGCAGTGCTAGTCTCGGGACTAGCGCCTCCTACGAGCAGTACGTC. This codes for CSASLGTSASYEQYV.

The gene calls are TRBV6-1 and TRBJ2-7; D is undetermined. The CDR3 totals 11 residues. Trimming left V 7 bases short and J 5 bases short, with 9 bases between. CDR1 is MNHNS and CDR2 is SASEGT in the germline V gene. The CDR3 DNA is TGTGCCAGCACTCACAGAGACGAGCAGTACGTC. It codes for CASTHRDEQYV.

V gene TRBV25-1 combines with J gene TRBJ2-5; 9 nucleotides align to TRBD1. CDR1 and CDR2 (germline): MGHDK, SYGVNS. The CDR3 runs to 13 residues. Trimming cost V 8 bases and J 5 bases; bases outside gene matches: 6. CDR3 nucleotides: TGTGCCAGCGGAACAGGGGGCGCGGAGACCCAGTACTTC. It encodes CASGTGGAETQYF.

The rearrangement joins TRBV7-4 to TRBJ1-2; D is unclear. Trimming cost V 3 bases and J 8 bases, with 16 bases left between them. Germline V CDR1 and CDR2: SGHVT, SQSDAQ. The CDR3 contains 14 residues. Here the CDR3 reads CASSFPGSSWGYTF. In DNA form, the CDR3 reads TGTGCCAGCAGCTTTCCGGGGTCCTCGTGGGGCTACACCTTC.

This rearrangement joins TRBV7-2 to TRBJ1-2; no clear D. Germline CDR1 is SGHTA and CDR2 is FQGNSA. Trimming removed 2 bases from V and 2 bases from J, with 9 bases in between. The CDR3 is 14 amino acids. The DNA of the CDR3 is TGTGCCAGCAGCTTATTAACGGAAAACTATGGCTACACCTTC. This gives the protein CASSLLTENYGYTF.

Here the CDR3 reads CASSFDGRQVKNEQFF. The CDR3 bases are TGTGCCAGCAGTTTTGACGGCCGGCAGGTCAAGAATGAGCAGTTCTTC. The rearrangement uses TRBV28 and TRBJ2-1; D not certain. Germline V gene lookup returns CDR1 MDHEN and CDR2 SYDVKM. The V end was cut by 3 bases, the J end by 7 bases, with 19 bases between. The CDR3 extends over 16 amino acids. The full variable domain, in which reference TRBV28 and TRBJ2-1 provide the parts outside the CDR3, is DVKVTQSSRYLVKRTGEKVFLECVQDMDHENMFWYRQDPGLGLRLIYFSYDVKMKEKGDIPEGYSVSREKKERFSLILESASTNQTSMYLCASSFDGRQVKNEQFFGPGTRLTVL.

V and J are TRBV24-1 and TRBJ2-2; D is tentatively TRBD1 or TRBD2 (5 bases each). Germline V gene data show CDR1 as KGHDR and CDR2 as SFDVKD. Between the trimmed V and J ends, which lost 1 base and 4 bases, there was a span of 12 bases. The CDR3 totals 16 residues. The CDR3 nucleotides are TGTGCCACCAGTGATTTCGTCGCAGGGACCACCGGGGAGCTGTTTTTT. This sequence encodes CATSDFVAGTTGELFF.

The chain employs TRBV11-3 and TRBJ2-1; 11 bases map to TRBD2. The germline V gene has CDR1 SGHNT and CDR2 YENEEA. Unmatched junction bases numbered 7, after V lost 1 base and J lost 8 bases. CDR3 size: 16 residues. DNA of the CDR3: TGTGCCAGCAGCTTAGGAGTCACTAGCGGGAGTCATGAGCAGTTCTTC. Protein product: CASSLGVTSGSHEQFF.

The rearrangement links TRBV28 to TRBJ2-7; 10 bases are shared with TRBD2. The V segment lost 2 bases and the J segment 1 base; nucleotides outside the gene matches: 2. This CDR3 region has 15 residues. Germline V gives CDR1 MDHEN, CDR2 SYDVKM. The CDR3 nucleotides read TGTGCCAGCAGTTTAGAACTAGCGGGGTCCTACGAGCAGTACTTC. Its translation is CASSLELAGSYEQYF.

At least ten counts were recorded for this clonotype. The CDR3 spells CASSGTSGRTDTQYF. CDR3 bases: TGTGCCAGCAGTGGGACTAGCGGACGCACAGATACGCAGTATTTT. The chain combines TRBV12-3 or TRBV12-4 with TRBJ2-3; 11 bases are shared with TRBD2. The V gene end was trimmed by 5 bases and the J gene end by 1 base; junction bases not matched to a gene: 2. This CDR3 has 15 amino acids.

The chain couples TRBV11-2 to TRBJ2-4, with 8 bases fitting TRBD2. CDR1 and CDR2 (germline): SGHAT, FQNNGV. This CDR3 region has 14 residues. V dropped 4 bases and J dropped 5; count of bases not matched to a gene: 4. DNA for the CDR3: TGTGCCAGCAGCTCCCGGGGGGGGCAAAACATTCAGTACTTC. Protein sequence: CASSSRGGQNIQYF.

The chain has TRBV12-3 or TRBV12-4 and TRBJ1-2, with 8 bases matching TRBD1. Trimming cost V 0 bases and J 5 bases; bases outside gene matches: 5. The CDR3 has 15 residues. The CDR3 here is CASSLAHRGFYGYTF. The CDR3 region has the DNA TGTGCCAGCAGTTTAGCGCACAGGGGGTTTTATGGCTACACCTTC.

This clonotype was seen many times. J is TRBJ2-1 and V is TRBV7-2; either TRBD1 or TRBD2 may fit D (5 bases each). V was trimmed by 2 bases and J by 1 base, leaving 12 bases between them. This CDR3 region has 16 residues. Germline V gene sequence: CDR1 SGHTA, CDR2 FQGNSA. The CDR3 is CASSLSGTRSYNEQFF. CDR3 bases: TGTGCCAGCAGCTTAAGTGGGACCCGGTCCTACAATGAGCAGTTCTTC.

The chain links TRBV19 to TRBJ1-2; no clear D gene. This CDR3 comprises 12 residues. The V and J ends lost 6 bases and 7 bases respectively, with 12 bases between them. Per the germline V gene, CDR1 is LNHDA and CDR2 is SQIVND (reference sequence). In DNA form, the CDR3 reads TGTGCCAGTAGAACCGCAGGCGGTGGCTACACCTTC. It translates to CASRTAGGGYTF.

This clonotype occurred many times. V and J are TRBV7-8 and TRBJ2-1; 14 bases match TRBD2. Germline trimming cut 6 bases from V and 8 bases from J; bases unmatched to any gene: 12. The CDR3 extends over 17 amino acids. Germline CDR1 reads SGHVS; CDR2 reads FQNEAQ. The CDR3, as DNA: TGTGCCAGCAGTGACGAGGGACTAGCGGGAGTTGTCTATGAGCAGTTCTTC. Its protein product is CASSDEGLAGVVYEQFF.

This clonotype was seen repeatedly, ten times or more. The CDR3 nucleotides are TGTGCCAGCAGTGCCCCGGGACAGGGGGCCTGGGGCTACACCTTC. Its translation is CASSAPGQGAWGYTF. V and J are TRBV27 and TRBJ1-2, with TRBD1 matching over 12 bases. The length of the CDR3 is 15 residues. Looked up from germline, CDR1 is MNHEY and CDR2 is SMNVEV (reference sequence). Trimming at V came to 5 bases and at J to 8 bases, leaving 9 bases not matched to a gene.

This clonotype occurred a few times. V is TRBV28 and J is TRBJ2-6, with D possibly being TRBD1 or TRBD2 (5 bases each). CDR3 length: 18 residues. Trimming shortened V by 5 bases and J by 2 bases, and 19 bases separated the two germline ends. Germline values: CDR1 MDHEN, CDR2 SYDVKM. CDR3 in DNA: TGTGCCAGCAGTCTTCCTTGGGGGAATTTCACTGGGGCCAACGTCCTGACTTTC. Amino acids: CASSLPWGNFTGANVLTF.

This chain joins TRBV6-2 or TRBV6-3 and TRBJ1-2, with TRBD1 matching 8 bases. V lost 0 bases to trimming and J lost 1 base; unmatched junction nucleotides: 4. The germline V gene has CDR1 MNHEY and CDR2 SVGEGT. The CDR3 extends over 16 amino acids. The CDR3 DNA reads TGTGCCAGCAGTTACTCGGGCAGGGGGCATAACTATGGCTACACCTTC. Encoded protein: CASSYSGRGHNYGYTF.

This clonotype was detected many times. This chain uses TRBV7-8 with TRBJ2-2; the D call may be TRBD1 or TRBD2 (5 bases each). The CDR3 has 12 amino acids. V dropped 1 base and J dropped 13 bases, with 10 bases sitting between them. Germline assignment: CDR1 SGHVS and CDR2 FQNEAQ. The CDR3 bases are TGTGCCAGCAGCTTAGATTCAGGGAGGCTGTTTTTT. This sequence encodes CASSLDSGRLFF.